Described below is a single TCR beta chain sequence and its context. Germline V CDR1 and CDR2: MNHEY, SMNVEV (reference sequence). The CDR3 sequence is 12 residues long. V lost 6 bases and J lost 9, with 15 bases in between. Dividing CFSE-low CD3+CD4+ and CD3+CD8+ responders were isolated by sorting after the reaction. This record comes from a study of graft-versus-host responses after intestinal transplantation. Study-wide background: Transplant types were multivisceral, liver-intestinal, or isolated intestinal. Induction with anti-thymocyte globulin, then tacrolimus and steroids for three to four years, was given to all recipients. Whole-study results and caveats: GvH clones surfaced in recipient marrow, some emerging earlier in ileum or blood.

The table came from immunoSEQ multiplex PCR; TCRdb's copy has only in-frame clones and leaves some out. The sample shows thousands of clones, under 35% of them seen only once. The sample in question was alloreactive CD4+ T cells from a mixed lymphocyte reaction culture, obtained before intestinal transplant. Subset given: CFSE-low proliferating T cells sorted from roughly 6-day pre-transplant mixed lymphocyte reaction (GvH or HvG direction). The sequence came from a human patient who received an intestinal transplant. V usage is TRBV27 and J usage is TRBJ2-7; weak D call: TRBD1 (5 bases). The CDR3 nucleotides are TGTGCCAGCAGCCTACCTAGACAGCGGCAGTACTTC. It codes for CASSLPRQRQYF.